A single sample gave rise to the 13 T cell receptor beta chains below, sequenced in a study of OX40 agonist ivuxolimab in advanced cancers. Profiling relied on immunoSEQ multiplex PCR, and the TCRdb table lists in-frame clones only, not all of them. The sample yields 70,000 to 90,000 clones, roughly 84% seen once. Sample: CD4+ or CD8+ T cells sorted from blood, taken in a trial of the OX40 agonist ivuxolimab. The receptors were sampled from an adult with an advanced solid tumor such as melanoma, head and neck, liver or kidney cancer.

In nucleotides, the CDR3 is TGTGCCAGCATGGACAGGGGCGGCTACGAGCAGTACTTC. Amino acids: CASMDRGGYEQYF. The chain recombines TRBV6-6 with TRBJ2-7, with TRBD1 identical over 9 bases. From germline, CDR1 is MNHNY and CDR2 SVGAGI (reference sequence). V lost 7 bases and J lost 3; bases outside the gene matches: 4. This CDR3 spans 13 amino acids.

The rearrangement joins TRBV9 to TRBJ2-5; D is unclear. Trimming removed 0 bases at V and 10 bases at J, with 19 bases between. The CDR3 loop spans 15 amino acids. In germline, CDR1 is SGDLS, CDR2 YYNGEE. The CDR3 sequence: CASSVVPGPSVDQYF. CDR3 nucleotides: TGTGCCAGCAGCGTAGTGCCGGGCCCCTCCGTAGACCAGTACTTC.

J is TRBJ1-2 and V is TRBV7-3, with 10 bases that match TRBD1. Germline assignment: CDR1 SGHTA and CDR2 FQGTGA. The CDR3 extends over 13 amino acids. The V gene end was trimmed by 5 bases and the J gene end by 8 bases; junction bases not matched to a gene: 5. The CDR3 DNA reads TGTGCCAGCAGCAAGGGACAGGGGATGGGCTACACCTTC. Amino acid sequence: CASSKGQGMGYTF.

The rearrangement uses TRBV6-5 and TRBJ1-2; TRBD1 aligns across 9 bases. CDR1 MNHEY and CDR2 SVGAGI come from the germline V gene. After removal of 5 bases from V and 4 bases from J, the junction contained 5 bases not matched to a gene. The CDR3 loop spans 14 amino acids. The CDR3 loop reads CASSKQGATYGYTF. CDR3 nucleotide sequence: TGTGCCAGCAGTAAACAGGGGGCCACCTATGGCTACACCTTC.

The chain is built from TRBV30 and TRBJ2-7, with 7 nucleotides matching TRBD1. The CDR3 is 13 residues long. The V gene's germline CDR1 is GTSNPN and CDR2 SVGIG (reference sequence). V lost 2 bases and J lost 4; bases outside the gene matches: 5. The CDR3 protein is CAWSRTGVYEQYF. The CDR3 DNA is TGTGCCTGGAGTCGGACAGGAGTTTACGAGCAGTACTTC.

V and J are TRBV9 and TRBJ2-3; D uncertain. CDR1 SGDLS and CDR2 YYNGEE come from the germline V gene. Trimming removed 0 bases from V and 2 bases from J, with 10 bases in between. The CDR3 runs 15 residues. The CDR3 region is CASSVGSLTTDTQYF. DNA for the CDR3: TGTGCCAGCAGCGTAGGGAGTCTGACCACAGATACGCAGTATTTT.

V is TRBV6-5 and J is TRBJ2-7; D ambiguous. CDR1 and CDR2 from the germline V gene are MNHEY and SVGAGI. This CDR3 has 16 residues. V was shortened by 0 bases and J by 0 bases, with 12 bases between the two germline ends. The DNA for the CDR3 is TGTGCCAGCAGTTACTCGACCGGCAGGCACTCCTACGAGCAGTACTTC. The encoded protein is CASSYSTGRHSYEQYF.

The V and J genes are TRBV28 and TRBJ2-2, with 8 bases lining up with TRBD1. V dropped 3 bases and J dropped 5; count of bases not matched to a gene: 2. Germline V CDR1 and CDR2: MDHEN, SYDVKM. The CDR3 is 14 amino acids. The CDR3 loop reads CASSFRGLTGELFF. The DNA of the CDR3 is TGTGCCAGCAGTTTCAGGGGGCTTACCGGGGAGCTGTTTTTT.

The gene calls are TRBV7-3 and TRBJ2-3; 7 bases agree with TRBD1. Trimming cost V 0 bases and J 2 bases; bases outside gene matches: 2. This CDR3 spans 15 amino acids. Germline-derived CDR1 and CDR2 are SGHTA and FQGTGA. DNA for the CDR3: TGTGCCAGCAGCTTAACGACAGGGACCACAGATACGCAGTATTTT. This encodes CASSLTTGTTDTQYF. Looking up the rest from reference TRBV7-3 and TRBJ2-3 gives the full variable domain: GAGVSQTPSNKVTEKGKYVELRCDPISGHTALYWYRQSLGQGPEFLIYFQGTGAADDSGLPNDRFFAVRPEGSVSTLKIQRTERGDSAVYLCASSLTTGTTDTQYFGPGTRLTVL.

This clone has only a few counts. This chain joins TRBV2 and TRBJ2-1; D is unresolved. From germline, CDR1 is SNHLY and CDR2 FYNNEI. The V gene lost 8 bases and the J gene lost 5 bases, with 16 bases spanning the gap. This CDR3 is 14 amino acids long. CDR3 protein: CASDLFLGNNEQFF. The CDR3 nucleotides read TGTGCCAGCGACCTTTTCCTTGGAAACAATGAGCAGTTCTTC. The full variable domain, rest sourced from reference TRBV2 and TRBJ2-1, is EPEVTQTPSHQVTQMGQEVILRCVPISNHLYFYWYRQILGQKVEFLVSFYNNEISEKSEIFDDQFSVERPDGSNFTLKIRSTKLEDSAMYFCASDLFLGNNEQFFGPGTRLTVL.

The V and J genes are TRBV18 and TRBJ1-5; TRBD1 agrees at 9 bases. V lost 6 bases and J lost 6; bases outside the gene matches: 15. The germline V gene has CDR1 KGHSH and CDR2 LQKENI. The CDR3 length is 17 residues. CDR3 sequence (DNA): TGTGCCAGCTCTCCCATGGGTTATGGACAGGGGCCTCAGCCCCAGCATTTT. It is translated as CASSPMGYGQGPQPQHF.

The V gene is TRBV4-3, the J gene TRBJ1-5, with TRBD1 matching 8 bases. This CDR3 contains 15 residues. Germline V gene lookup returns CDR1 LGHNA and CDR2 YSLEER. V shed 3 bases and J 5 bases; nucleotides not matched to a gene: 6. CDR3 sequence reads: CASSQRAGGYQPQHF. DNA for the CDR3: TGCGCCAGCAGCCAGAGGGCAGGGGGCTATCAGCCCCAGCATTTT.

This chain connects TRBV4-1 to TRBJ2-5; D perhaps matches TRBD2 (7 bases). Germline V gene sequence: CDR1 MGHRA, CDR2 YSYEKL. With 11 bases removed from V and 2 bases from J, the gap between germline ends came to 15 bases. This CDR3 comprises 13 residues. The DNA for the CDR3 is TGCGCCTCTAAAGGGGGGGATCAAGAGACCCAGTACTTC. Protein product: CASKGGDQETQYF.